One and the same sample provided the 17 T cell receptor beta chains below, sequenced in a study of sequential checkpoint blockade in melanoma. Noted treatment: randomized to nivolumab then ipilimumab (arm A) or the reverse (arm B). Method: immunoSEQ multiplex PCR; TCRdb's copy keeps in-frame clones and lacks some. The table lists tens of thousands of clones, more than 65% of them singletons. The sequencing here drew on CD8+ T cells sorted from blood (inferred from file names), taken from a patient given nivolumab and ipilimumab in sequence. The source of these receptors is a human donor with melanoma.

The V call is TRBV27, the J call TRBJ1-2, with 9 bases fitting TRBD1. The CDR3 sequence is 16 residues long. J gave up 4 bases and V 5 bases, and 11 bases lay outside the gene matches. The germline V gene encodes CDR1 MNHEY and CDR2 SMNVEV (reference sequence). Written as DNA, the CDR3 is TGTGCCAGCAGTCACTCTCCCGGGACAGGGCCCTATGGCTACACCTTC. Amino acids: CASSHSPGTGPYGYTF.

The rearrangement links TRBV30 to TRBJ2-7, with 9 bases fitting TRBD1. The CDR3 runs to 15 residues. CDR1 and CDR2 from the germline V gene are GTSNPN and SVGIG (reference sequence). Losses at the gene ends were 3 bases for V and 6 bases for J; bases not matched to a gene: 12. DNA for the CDR3: TGTGCCTGGAGCCAGGGACAGGGCCCTCGGGGCGAGCAGTACTTC. It specifies CAWSQGQGPRGEQYF.

The V call is TRBV28, the J call TRBJ2-1; weak D call: TRBD1 (5 bases). Germline V gene data show CDR1 as MDHEN and CDR2 as SYDVKM. The V end lost 0 bases, the J end lost 8 bases, and 11 bases lay between the germline ends. The CDR3 sequence is 14 residues long. DNA of the CDR3: TGTGCCAGCAGTTTATGGCAGGGTAGGGATGAGCAGTTCTTC. This encodes CASSLWQGRDEQFF.

This chain uses TRBV7-8 with TRBJ1-1; D not resolved. Germline CDR1 and CDR2: SGHVS and FQNEAQ. The V end lost 5 bases, the J end lost 4 bases, and 11 bases lay between the germline ends. CDR3 length equals 13 residues. The CDR3 loop reads CASSAGVFTEAFF. The CDR3 DNA reads TGTGCCAGCAGCGCCGGAGTTTTCACTGAAGCTTTCTTT.

For the CDR3, the DNA is TGTGCCAGCAGCGTAGCTGGGCCTGGGGCCAACGTCCTGACTTTC. It is translated as CASSVAGPGANVLTF. V gene TRBV9 combines with J gene TRBJ2-6, with D unresolved. The CDR3 is 15 residues long. Between the trimmed V and J ends, which lost 0 bases and 2 bases, there was a span of 6 bases. Per the germline V gene, CDR1 is SGDLS and CDR2 is YYNGEE. Supplemented by reference TRBV9 and TRBJ2-6, the full variable domain reads DSGVTQTPKHLITATGQRVTLRCSPRSGDLSVYWYQQSLDQGLQFLIQYYNGEERAKGNILERFSAQQFPDLHSELNLSSLELGDSALYFCASSVAGPGANVLTFGAGSRLTVL.

V and J are TRBV4-1 and TRBJ2-7, with TRBD1 matching over 11 bases. The CDR3 has 15 residues. Germline V CDR1 and CDR2: MGHRA, YSYEKL. V lost 2 bases, J lost 3 bases, and 3 bases stayed unmatched. CDR3 protein: CASSQRGQGGYEQYF. As DNA, the CDR3 is TGCGCCAGCAGCCAACGGGGACAGGGGGGCTACGAGCAGTACTTC.

The gene calls are TRBV19 and TRBJ2-2; a weak D match, TRBD1 (6 bases). Trimming took 7 bases from V and 6 from J, leaving 12 bases between them. The CDR3 has 13 amino acids. Germline assignment: CDR1 LNHDA and CDR2 SQIVND (reference sequence). The CDR3 nucleotides read TGTGCCAGTACCCTCTCAGGGGCCGGGGAGCTGTTTTTT. The encoded protein is CASTLSGAGELFF.

This chain joins TRBV5-1 and TRBJ1-2; the match to TRBD1 covers 9 bases. This CDR3 region has 17 residues. V was clipped by 1 base and J by 4 bases; unmatched bases: 11. CDR1 is SGHRS, CDR2 YFSETQ, per germline. The CDR3 sequence: CASSLKDRGLSVYGYTF. CDR3 DNA sequence: TGCGCCAGCAGCTTGAAGGACAGGGGACTCTCCGTCTATGGCTACACCTTC.

The genes are TRBV30 and TRBJ1-1; a possible D gene is TRBD1 (5 bases). The CDR3 covers 13 residues. Trimming removed 0 bases from V and 4 bases from J, with 9 bases in between. In germline, CDR1 is GTSNPN, CDR2 SVGIG (reference sequence). Written as DNA, the CDR3 is TGTGCCTGGAGTGTGGGGGGACCCACTGAAGCTTTCTTT. It codes for CAWSVGGPTEAFF. Together with reference TRBV30 and TRBJ1-1, the CDR3 gives the full variable domain: SQTIHQWPATLVQPVGSPLSLECTVEGTSNPNLYWYRQAAGRGLQLLFYSVGIGQISSEVPQNLSASRPQDRQFILSSKKLLLSDSGFYLCAWSVGGPTEAFFGQGTRLTVV.

The chain recombines TRBV28 with TRBJ2-2; the D is unclear. Germline V gene data show CDR1 as MDHEN and CDR2 as SYDVKM. With 2 bases removed from V and 2 bases from J, the gap between germline ends came to 15 bases. CDR3 length equals 17 residues. The CDR3 DNA is TGTGCCAGCAGTTTAGGCGGAGACTTACGAAACACCGGGGAGCTGTTTTTT. Protein: CASSLGGDLRNTGELFF. Looking up the rest from reference TRBV28 and TRBJ2-2 gives the full variable domain: DVKVTQSSRYLVKRTGEKVFLECVQDMDHENMFWYRQDPGLGLRLIYFSYDVKMKEKGDIPEGYSVSREKKERFSLILESASTNQTSMYLCASSLGGDLRNTGELFFGEGSRLTVL.

The chain couples TRBV13 to TRBJ2-3; 10 nucleotides agree with TRBD1. The junction had 9 bases not matched to a gene; V was cut back by 5 bases and J by 1 base. Germline V gene lookup returns CDR1 PRHDT and CDR2 FYEKMQ (reference sequence). CDR3 size: 17 residues. The CDR3 bases are TGTGCCAGCAGCCAGCGGGACAGGGGATGGGGCACAGATACGCAGTATTTT. Its protein is CASSQRDRGWGTDTQYF.

The chain has TRBV27 and TRBJ2-3; tentatively, D is TRBD1 (5 bases). Germline CDR1 MNHEY, CDR2 SMNVEV (reference sequence). The germline V and J ends were trimmed by 4 bases and 2 bases, with 13 bases remaining between them. The CDR3 length is 15 residues. Here the CDR3 DNA reads TGTGCCAGCAGTTCCCGGACACTAAACACAGATACGCAGTATTTT. This sequence encodes CASSSRTLNTDTQYF.

This rearrangement joins TRBV28 to TRBJ2-2, with TRBD1 identical over 7 bases. Germline V gives CDR1 MDHEN, CDR2 SYDVKM. The V segment lost 10 bases and the J segment 7 bases; nucleotides outside the gene matches: 12. This CDR3 region has 14 residues. In DNA, the CDR3 is TGTGCCACCAGGGAACAGGGGAATCACGGGGAGCTGTTTTTT. Protein sequence: CATREQGNHGELFF.

V and J are TRBV27 and TRBJ2-5; no firm D call. The CDR3 spans 13 residues. Germline V gene sequence: CDR1 MNHEY, CDR2 SMNVEV (reference sequence). Trimming left V 4 bases short and J 3 bases short, with 9 bases between. The CDR3 sequence is CASSYDSEETQYF. In DNA, the CDR3 is TGTGCCAGCAGTTATGACTCCGAAGAGACCCAGTACTTC.

The chain is built from TRBV27 and TRBJ2-7; 7 bases are a match to TRBD1. V lost 6 bases, J lost 3 bases, and 2 bases stayed unmatched. The CDR3 has 12 residues. Germline CDR1 is MNHEY and CDR2 is SMNVEV (reference sequence). The CDR3 region is CASSPGGYEQYF. CDR3 DNA: TGTGCCAGCAGCCCAGGGGGCTACGAGCAGTACTTC.

This chain links TRBV4-3 with TRBJ1-4, with a weak D call TRBD1 (6 bases). The CDR3 totals 15 residues. V lost 4 bases and J 6 bases, leaving 15 bases between the germline ends. CDR1 is LGHNA, CDR2 YSLEER, per germline. The CDR3 nucleotides read TGCGCCAGCAGCCGAAGGGGGGGCAAAGATGAAAAACTGTTTTTT. Encoded protein: CASSRRGGKDEKLFF.

The chain couples TRBV7-9 to TRBJ2-7, with D perhaps TRBD1 (6 bases). Trimming removed 0 bases from V and 2 bases from J, with 8 bases in between. Germline CDR1 SEHNR, CDR2 FQNEAQ (reference sequence). This CDR3 spans 14 amino acids. CDR3 amino acids: CASSLAGQTYEQYF. CDR3 nucleotides: TGTGCCAGCAGCTTAGCGGGACAAACCTACGAGCAGTACTTC.